This record covers a single TCR beta chain. Its matching antigen is unknown. This entry is derived from a study of cytomegalovirus exposure and HLA in healthy donors. Overall study findings and caveats: Cytomegalovirus association was assigned to under 200 TCR beta chains. High sensitivity and specificity were reportedly achieved when the classifier diagnosed cytomegalovirus status.

Among the 120 or so subjects of the validation cohort, separate from the roughly 600-subject first cohort, were the donors. The CDR3 totals 19 residues. Looked up from germline, CDR1 is SGHRS and CDR2 is YFSETQ. Germline trimming cut 4 bases from V and 1 base from J; bases unmatched to any gene: 14. Profiled with immunoSEQ multiplex PCR; TCRdb holds only in-frame clones, not every one. The data show approximately 260,000 clones, with approximately 86% seen just once and around 1.2% held by the top ten. This receptor was identified in a woman in her 30s in good health and CMV-seropositive. The sequenced material came from PBMCs. The rearrangement joins TRBV5-1 to TRBJ2-6, with TRBD1 matching over 7 bases. CDR3 amino acids: CASSHQPGTARSGANVLTF. In DNA form, the CDR3 reads TGCGCCAGCAGCCATCAACCCGGGACAGCGCGTTCTGGGGCCAACGTCCTGACTTTC.